The entry that follows covers one TCR beta chain sequence. Its target is not known. Losses at the gene ends were 2 bases for V and 10 bases for J; bases not matched to a gene: 12. The germline gives CDR1 SGHRS, CDR2 YFSETQ. This CDR3 contains 15 residues. These data originate in a study of cytomegalovirus exposure and HLA in healthy donors. About the study: Membership in the Caucasian-associated ancestry cluster was found for 65% to 85% of 300 to 500 genotyped donors.

Vbeta (60) and Jbeta (13) primers were used in the PCR. Produced via immunoSEQ multiplex PCR; TCRdb's table is partial and in-frame only. The sample has around 92,000 clones, about four fifths seen once. Notes on the study in general: Relative to equally common others, HLA-associated TCR beta chains showed greater clonal expansion in a later analysis. A previous analysis found most TCR beta V segments productive roughly 87% or roughly 30% of the time.

This TCR derives from a woman in her sixties or seventies in good health and CMV-seropositive. Input material: PBMCs. The V call is TRBV5-1, the J call TRBJ2-1, with 7 bases identical to TRBD2. CDR3 region: CASSLRASGPQEQFF. The DNA of the CDR3 is TGCGCCAGCAGCTTAAGGGCTAGCGGTCCCCAAGAGCAGTTCTTC.